This record concerns one T cell receptor (beta chain) sequence. Its antigen is currently not known. No per-base quality is available; no much larger clone lies one base away. Patients with autoimmune disease history or receiving systemic immunosuppression were excluded from the trial. Peripheral blood for TCR sequencing was collected from all dose cohorts at baseline, on cycle 4 day 1, and on cycle 7 day 1. The samples were taken from a phase I, first-in-human, multicenter, open-label dose-escalation trial of ivuxolimab. Adults with locally advanced or metastatic melanoma, renal cell, hepatocellular, or head and neck squamous cell carcinoma were enrolled in the trial. Before TCR sequencing, CD4+ T cells and CD8+ T cells were sorted from peripheral blood as separate populations. For sequencing of the TCRbeta CDR3 region, genomic DNA was extracted from the sorted cells. The immunoSEQ Assay was used for sequencing of TCRbeta CDR3 regions. TCRdb's version of the immuneACCESS table is confined to in-frame rearrangements and falls short of the full clone set. An unresolved V gene accounts for under half of the shortfall where checked; the remainder is of unknown origin. Counted in this sample were approximately 87,000 clones; around nine tenths of them appeared once. 0.81% of the sample belongs to the ten largest clones.

V loses 5 bases, J loses 6 bases, and the germline ends lie 20 bases apart. The CDR3 spans 15 residues, from the cysteine through the phenylalanine. Solely the CDR3 DNA is kept, with 45 bases framed from the first base. CDR1 SEHNR and CDR2 FQNEAQ were looked up in the germline V gene (reference sequence). This specimen belongs to a study of OX40 agonist ivuxolimab in advanced cancers. About the investigation overall: The costimulatory receptor OX40 (CD134) was targeted by ivuxolimab, a fully human IgG2 agonistic monoclonal antibody. Intravenous ivuxolimab was administered to patients every 2 weeks at six dose levels: 0.01, 0.1, 0.3, 1.5, 3 and 10 mg/kg. Of the approximately 54 patients in dose escalation, some 20 had hepatocellular carcinoma, approximately 15 had melanoma, 9 had renal cell carcinoma and 9 had head and neck cancer. In the dose-escalation cohort, 70% to 90% of patients were male, and the mean age was roughly 60 years with a range of roughly 20 to 80. Patients were allowed to have had prior anti-PD-1, anti-PD-L1 or anti-CTLA-4 therapy, and less than 45% of the dose-escalation patients had previously received checkpoint inhibitors. Partial responses occurred in three dose-escalation patients, of whom one had hepatocellular carcinoma and two had cutaneous melanoma. The point of sequencing TCRbeta in the periphery was to test whether ivuxolimab changed TCR sequence diversity and drove clonal T-cell expansion. The paper describes the monotherapy dose-escalation part (N ≈ 51 patients) of the phase I trial of ivuxolimab.

Overall results and qualifications from the work: After ivuxolimab, CD8+ T cells had more expanded clones than CD4+ T cells on average. At doses of 0.1 to 3.0 mg/kg, clonal expansion of both CD4+ and CD8+ T cells in blood was seen between baseline and week 6. The antigen specificity of the clonally expanded peripheral T cells was not determined. Low levels of normalized T-cell clonal expansion were also shown by some nonresponding patients. In partial responders in the 0.1-3.0 mg/kg groups, normalized peripheral clonal expansion was found to be among the lowest, especially among CD8+ T cells.

The source was CD4+ or CD8+ T cells sorted from blood, collected in a trial of the OX40 agonist ivuxolimab. This chain is built from TRBV7-9 and TRBJ2-7; the D gene cannot be named for sure. This receptor was taken from an adult with an advanced solid tumor such as melanoma, head and neck, liver or kidney cancer. The sequenced DNA: TGTGCCAGCAGCCCGCGGCGAAGCCTCCTAGGCGAGCAGTACTTC. This is translated as CASSPRRSLLGEQYF.